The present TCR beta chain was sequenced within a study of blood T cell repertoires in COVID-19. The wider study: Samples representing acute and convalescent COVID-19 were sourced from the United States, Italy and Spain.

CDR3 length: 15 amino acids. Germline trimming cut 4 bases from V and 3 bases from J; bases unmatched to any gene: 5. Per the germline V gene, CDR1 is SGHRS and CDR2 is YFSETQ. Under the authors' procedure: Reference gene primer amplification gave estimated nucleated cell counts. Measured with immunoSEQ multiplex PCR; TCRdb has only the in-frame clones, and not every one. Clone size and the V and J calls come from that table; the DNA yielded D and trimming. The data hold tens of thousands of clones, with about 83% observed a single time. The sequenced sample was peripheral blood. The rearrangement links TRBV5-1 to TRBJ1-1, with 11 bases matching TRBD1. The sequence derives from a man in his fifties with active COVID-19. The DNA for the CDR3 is TGCGCCAGCAGCAGGACAGGGGGCGCAGACACTGAAGCTTTCTTT. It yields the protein CASSRTGGADTEAFF.